A selection of T cell receptor beta chains follows, all from one sample in a study of cytomegalovirus exposure and HLA in healthy donors. Clones were sequenced by immunoSEQ multiplex PCR, and TCRdb holds only the in-frame ones, with some missing. The sample lists 130,000 or so clones; 65% to 90% were seen once. The sequenced sample consisted of PBMCs. The receptors shown here come from a woman between 18 and 29 years old in good health and CMV-seropositive. Each CDR3 is given with its conserved first and last residue. The D gene is left open where the match is weak. The size entry is marked missing in some rows and otherwise reads once, few, many or a size class.

>TRBD1|TRBJ1-6|-|TRBV15
CATSSGDRGNSPLHF
TGTGCCACCAGCAGCGGAGACAGGGGAAATTCACCCCTCCACTTT
>-|TRBJ2-2|few|TRBV21-1
CAVPGGPAGELFF
TGTGCCGTCCCAGGGGGCCCCGCCGGGGAGCTGTTTTTT
>TRBD2|TRBJ2-7|-|TRBV7-9
CASSPGGSSYEQYF
TGTGCCAGCAGCCCGGGGGGGAGCTCCTACGAGCAGTACTTC
>-|TRBJ1-2|-|TRBV6-1
CASRYGRGENYGYTF
TGTGCCAGCAGATACGGCCGCGGGGAGAACTATGGCTACACCTTC
>TRBD1|TRBJ1-6|-|TRBV30
CAWRGTGLSPLHF
TGTGCCTGGAGGGGGACAGGGCTGTCACCCCTCCACTTT
>-|TRBJ2-2|-|TRBV4-2
CASSQEERSTGELFF
TGTGCCAGCAGCCAAGAGGAGCGTTCTACCGGGGAGCTGTTTTTT
>-|TRBJ1-3|-|TRBV7-9
CASSLRGGAGNTIYF
TGTGCCAGCAGCTTACGTGGGGGGGCTGGAAACACCATATATTTT
>-|TRBJ1-5|-|TRBV19
CASSLFWNQPQHF
TGTGCCAGTAGCCTATTTTGGAATCAGCCCCAGCATTTT
>-|TRBJ1-4|-|TRBV7-9
CATTVATNEKLFF
TGTGCCACCACGGTAGCAACTAATGAAAAACTGTTTTTT
>TRBD2|TRBJ2-5|-|TRBV9
CAGGAQYF
TGTGCCGGGGGGGCCCAGTACTTC
>TRBD2|TRBJ2-3|-|TRBV7-9
CASSLEGRAPDTQYF
TGTGCCAGCAGCTTAGAGGGGAGGGCTCCAGATACGCAGTATTTT
>-|TRBJ1-4|-|TRBV19
CASSMGDTYNEKLFF
TGTGCCAGTAGTATGGGGGACACCTATAATGAAAAACTGTTTTTT
>-|TRBJ2-7|-|TRBV23-1
CASSHGQGMTYEQYF
TGCGCCAGCAGTCATGGCCAGGGGATGACCTACGAGCAGTACTTC
>-|TRBJ2-2|-|TRBV4-1
CASSLEGGNLPGELFF
TGCGCCAGCAGCCTGGAAGGGGGAAATTTGCCCGGGGAGCTGTTTTTT
>TRBD1|TRBJ1-6|few|TRBV23-1
CASSAPGQYNSPLHF
TGCGCCAGCAGTGCCCCGGGACAGTATAATTCACCCCTCCACTTT